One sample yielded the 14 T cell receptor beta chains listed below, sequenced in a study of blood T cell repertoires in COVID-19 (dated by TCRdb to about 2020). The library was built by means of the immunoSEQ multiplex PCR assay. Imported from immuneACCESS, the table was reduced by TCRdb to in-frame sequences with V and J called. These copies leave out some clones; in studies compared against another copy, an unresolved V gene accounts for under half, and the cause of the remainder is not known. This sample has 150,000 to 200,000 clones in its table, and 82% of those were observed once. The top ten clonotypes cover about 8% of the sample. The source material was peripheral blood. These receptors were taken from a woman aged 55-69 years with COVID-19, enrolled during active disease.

CDR3 in amino acids: CASSPFPTRSNTGELFF. DNA of the CDR3: TGTGCCAGCTCACCTTTCCCGACTAGGTCGAACACCGGGGAGCTGTTTTTT. The chain couples TRBV18 to TRBJ2-2, with a tentative D call TRBD2 (6 bases). CDR1 and CDR2 from the germline V gene are KGHSH and LQKENI. CDR3 size: 17 residues. V was cut by 3 bases and J by 0 bases, with 14 bases left in between.

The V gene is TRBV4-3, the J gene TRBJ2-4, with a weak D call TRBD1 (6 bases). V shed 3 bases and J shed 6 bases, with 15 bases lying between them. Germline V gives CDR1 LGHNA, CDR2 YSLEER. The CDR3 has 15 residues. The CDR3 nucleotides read TGCGCCAGCAGCCAGACGCAGGGGACGGTAAACATTCAGTACTTC. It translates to CASSQTQGTVNIQYF.

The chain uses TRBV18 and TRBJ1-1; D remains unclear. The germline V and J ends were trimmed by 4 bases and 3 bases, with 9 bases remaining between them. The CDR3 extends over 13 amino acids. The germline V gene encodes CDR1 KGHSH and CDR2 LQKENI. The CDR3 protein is CASSRLRDTEAFF. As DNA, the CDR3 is TGTGCCAGCTCACGACTGAGGGACACTGAAGCTTTCTTT.

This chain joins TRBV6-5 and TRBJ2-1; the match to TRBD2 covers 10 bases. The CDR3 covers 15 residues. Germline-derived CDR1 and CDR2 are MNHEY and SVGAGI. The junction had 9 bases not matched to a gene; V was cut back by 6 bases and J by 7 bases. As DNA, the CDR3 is TGTGCCAGCAGGCCACTAGCGGGAAGGGGTAATGAGCAGTTCTTC. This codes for CASRPLAGRGNEQFF.

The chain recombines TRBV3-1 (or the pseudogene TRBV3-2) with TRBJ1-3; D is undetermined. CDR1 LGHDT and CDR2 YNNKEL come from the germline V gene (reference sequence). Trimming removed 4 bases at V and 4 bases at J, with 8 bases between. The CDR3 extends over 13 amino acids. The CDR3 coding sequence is TGTGCCAGCAGCCCAAGCAGGGGAAACACCATATATTTT. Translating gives CASSPSRGNTIYF.

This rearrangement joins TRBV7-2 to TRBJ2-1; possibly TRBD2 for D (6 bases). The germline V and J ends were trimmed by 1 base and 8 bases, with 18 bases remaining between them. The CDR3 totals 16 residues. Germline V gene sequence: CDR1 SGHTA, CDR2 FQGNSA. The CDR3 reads CASSLDAGYRVDEQFF. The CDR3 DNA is TGTGCCAGCAGCTTAGATGCGGGATATAGGGTTGATGAGCAGTTCTTC. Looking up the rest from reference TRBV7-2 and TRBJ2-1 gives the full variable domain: GAGVSQSPSNKVTEKGKDVELRCDPISGHTALYWYRQSLGQGLEFLIYFQGNSAPDKSGLPSDRFSAERTGGSVSTLTIQRTQQEDSAVYLCASSLDAGYRVDEQFFGPGTRLTVL.

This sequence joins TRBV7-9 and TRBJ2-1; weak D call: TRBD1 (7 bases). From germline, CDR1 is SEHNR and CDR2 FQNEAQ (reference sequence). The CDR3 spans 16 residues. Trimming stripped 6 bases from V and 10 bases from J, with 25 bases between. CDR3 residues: CASSFQGGLPLNEQFF. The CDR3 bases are TGTGCCAGCAGTTTTCAGGGGGGCCTCCCTCTCAACGAGCAGTTCTTC. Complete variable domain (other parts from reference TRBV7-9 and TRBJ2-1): DTGVSQNPRHKITKRGQNVTFRCDPISEHNRLYWYRQTLGQGPEFLTYFQNEAQLEKSRLLSDRFSAERPKGSFSTLEIQRTEQGDSAMYLCASSFQGGLPLNEQFFGPGTRLTVL.

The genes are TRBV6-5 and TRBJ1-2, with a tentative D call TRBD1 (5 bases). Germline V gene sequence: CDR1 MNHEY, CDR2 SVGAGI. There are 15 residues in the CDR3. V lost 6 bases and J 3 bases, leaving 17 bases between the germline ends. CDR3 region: CASSQSMGEDYGYTF. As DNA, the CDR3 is TGTGCCAGCAGCCAGTCCATGGGGGAGGACTATGGCTACACCTTC.

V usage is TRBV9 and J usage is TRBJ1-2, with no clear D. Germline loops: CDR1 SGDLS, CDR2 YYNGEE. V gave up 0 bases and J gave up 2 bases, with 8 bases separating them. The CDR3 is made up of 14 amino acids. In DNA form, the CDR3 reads TGTGCCAGCAGCGTAGATTACGAGAACTATGGCTACACCTTC. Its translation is CASSVDYENYGYTF.

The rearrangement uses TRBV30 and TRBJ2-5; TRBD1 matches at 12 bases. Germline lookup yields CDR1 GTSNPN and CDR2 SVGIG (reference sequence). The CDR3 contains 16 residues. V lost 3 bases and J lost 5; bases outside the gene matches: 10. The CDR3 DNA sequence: TGTGCCTGGAGCGCCGGGACAGGGGGCCCCTTTGAGACCCAGTACTTC. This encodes CAWSAGTGGPFETQYF.

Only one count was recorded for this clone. The CDR3 DNA reads TGTGCAAGTCGACTCTCGGCGGGGGACAAACGAGACAACTATGGCTACACCTTC. Translation: CASRLSAGDKRDNYGYTF. The chain combines TRBV12-2 with TRBJ1-2. TRBV12-2 is flagged as a pseudogene. This CDR3 spans 18 amino acids.

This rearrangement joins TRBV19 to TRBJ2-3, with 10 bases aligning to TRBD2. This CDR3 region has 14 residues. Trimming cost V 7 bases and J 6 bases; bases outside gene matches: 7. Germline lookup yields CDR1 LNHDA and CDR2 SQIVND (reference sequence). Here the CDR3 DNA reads TGTGCCAGTATGGTAGCGGGGGGCCCGGATACGCAGTATTTT. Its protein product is CASMVAGGPDTQYF.

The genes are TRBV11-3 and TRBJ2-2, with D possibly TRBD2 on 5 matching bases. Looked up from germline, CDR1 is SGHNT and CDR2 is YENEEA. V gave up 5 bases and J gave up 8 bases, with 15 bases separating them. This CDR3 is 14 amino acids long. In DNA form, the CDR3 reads TGTGCCAGCAGCGCGGACGGACTGGGGGGGGAGCTGTTTTTT. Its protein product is CASSADGLGGELFF.

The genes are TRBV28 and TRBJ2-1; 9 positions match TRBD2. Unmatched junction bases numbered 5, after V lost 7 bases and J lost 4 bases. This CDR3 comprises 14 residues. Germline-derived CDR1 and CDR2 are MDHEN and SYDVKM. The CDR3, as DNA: TGTGCCAGCACTGTAGCGGGAGAGTACAATGAGCAGTTCTTC. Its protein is CASTVAGEYNEQFF.